This T cell receptor beta chain was captured by sequencing in a study of T-cell memory formation after mild COVID-19. Study-wide context: Largely donor-specific sequence clusters came from a couple of donors.

A 5'RACE reaction primed in the constant segment made cDNA libraries of TCR alpha and TCR beta, and these carried sample barcodes and UMIs. MiXCR was run by TCRdb on the 5' RACE reads, yielding one entry per CDR3 protein. The sample records approximately 190,000 distinct CDR3 sequences, 15% to 20% being singletons. Trimming shortened V by 2 bases and J by 6 bases, and 8 bases separated the two germline ends. CDR3 length: 12 amino acids. Germline V gives CDR1 MNHEY, CDR2 SVGEGT. V and J are TRBV6-2 or TRBV6-3 and TRBJ2-7; TRBD2 might be the D (5 bases). The TCR sequence derives from an adult woman who had mild COVID-19 (a few samples of this study predate the infection). Cell type and time point are not known. The sample taken for sequencing was PBMCs or a T cell subset sorted from them (not recorded which). CDR3 nucleotide sequence: TGTGCCAGCAGTTACGTCGGAGGCGAGCAGTACTTC. This codes for CASSYVGGEQYF.